This is a list of T cell receptor beta chains from one sample in a study of blood T cells in healthy people across ages. Using its own MiXCR run on the 5' RACE reads, TCRdb lists one record per CDR3 protein. The sample lists 1.5 million to 1.9 million distinct CDR3 sequences; under 55% were seen once. The source material was blood. These receptors all stem from a woman aged 18-30 years in good health. The CDR3 runs from the conserved cysteine through the conserved F or W. The D gene is left open where the match is weak. Expanded clones are given a class, and other clones once, few, many or no size at all.

clone_size: few
d_call: .
j_call: TRBJ2-7
v_call: TRBV20-1
cdr3_nt: TGCAGTGAAATCCCCGGGGCTTCCTACGAGCAGTACTTC
cdr3_aa: CSEIPGASYEQYF

clone_size: .
d_call: .
j_call: TRBJ1-2
v_call: TRBV4-3
cdr3_nt: TGCGCCAGCAGCCGGGGGACAAGGGAAAGGGTTGGCTACACCTTC
cdr3_aa: CASSRGTRERVGYTF

clone_size: many
d_call: .
j_call: TRBJ2-7
v_call: TRBV7-9
cdr3_nt: TGTGCCAGCAGTTCCACAACCTACGAGCAGTACTTC
cdr3_aa: CASSSTTYEQYF

clone_size: few
d_call: TRBD2
j_call: TRBJ2-1
v_call: TRBV5-1
cdr3_nt: TGCGCCAGCAGCTTTTCGGCTAGCGGGTTTAGCTCCTACAATGAGCAGTTCTTC
cdr3_aa: CASSFSASGFSSYNEQFF

clone_size: .
d_call: .
j_call: TRBJ2-7
v_call: TRBV3-1
cdr3_nt: TGTGCCAGCAGCCAACCTCTCGGCTACGAGCAGTACTTC
cdr3_aa: CASSQPLGYEQYF

clone_size: once
d_call: .
j_call: TRBJ2-2
v_call: TRBV29-1
cdr3_nt: TGCAGCGTTTATGGACGGGCCGGGGAGCTGTTTTTT
cdr3_aa: CSVYGRAGELFF

clone_size: .
d_call: .
j_call: TRBJ1-2
v_call: TRBV5-1
cdr3_nt: TGCGCCAGCAGAGGTCAGCAGGCGGGTCAAGCTAACTATGGCTACACCTTC
cdr3_aa: CASRGQQAGQANYGYTF

clone_size: few
d_call: .
j_call: TRBJ1-1
v_call: TRBV29-1
cdr3_nt: TGCAGCTCTAGGTGGGCGAACACTGAAGCTTTCTTT
cdr3_aa: CSSRWANTEAFF

clone_size: .
d_call: .
j_call: TRBJ1-2
v_call: TRBV29-1
cdr3_nt: TGCAGCGTTGACGATCGGGGAGGGGGAACTAACTATGGCTACACCTTC
cdr3_aa: CSVDDRGGGTNYGYTF

clone_size: .
d_call: .
j_call: TRBJ2-1
v_call: TRBV30
cdr3_nt: TGTGCCTGGAGTGTGGTGGTTCCCACCCCTCCGCAGTTCTTC
cdr3_aa: CAWSVVVPTPPQFF

clone_size: many
d_call: TRBD1
j_call: TRBJ2-1
v_call: TRBV29-1
cdr3_nt: TGCAGCGTCGACGGACAGGGGGCAGGATTTGATGAGCAGTTCTTC
cdr3_aa: CSVDGQGAGFDEQFF

clone_size: few
d_call: .
j_call: TRBJ1-6
v_call: TRBV7-2
cdr3_nt: TGTGCCAGCAGCTCATTGGGGGATTCACCCCTCCACTTT
cdr3_aa: CASSSLGDSPLHF

clone_size: few
d_call: TRBD2
j_call: TRBJ2-1
v_call: TRBV7-2
cdr3_nt: TGTGCCAGCAGTCTAGGGAGGGCGAGACAATACAATGAGCAGTTCTTC
cdr3_aa: CASSLGRARQYNEQFF

clone_size: few
d_call: TRBD1
j_call: TRBJ1-5
v_call: TRBV7-9
cdr3_nt: TGTGCCAGCAGCTCGGACAGGGTGAGAAGCAATCAGCCCCAGCATTTT
cdr3_aa: CASSSDRVRSNQPQHF

clone_size: .
d_call: .
j_call: TRBJ1-1
v_call: TRBV6-2/TRBV6-3
cdr3_nt: TGTGCCAGCAGTCTAAAGGAGAACACTGAAGCTTTCTTT
cdr3_aa: CASSLKENTEAFF

clone_size: .
d_call: .
j_call: TRBJ2-5
v_call: TRBV20-1
cdr3_nt: TGCAGTGCTAGAGATCGGGGACTGGGGGTGGAGACCCAGTACTTC
cdr3_aa: CSARDRGLGVETQYF

clone_size: .
d_call: TRBD2
j_call: TRBJ2-3
v_call: TRBV13
cdr3_nt: TGTGCCAGCAGCTACCTCCAACGGGGGGGTCGCACAGATACGCAGTATTTT
cdr3_aa: CASSYLQRGGRTDTQYF

clone_size: few
d_call: .
j_call: TRBJ2-1
v_call: TRBV7-9
cdr3_nt: TGTGCCAGCAGCTTAGTATGGGTGAACAATGAGCAGTTCTTC
cdr3_aa: CASSLVWVNNEQFF

clone_size: .
d_call: TRBD1
j_call: TRBJ2-7
v_call: TRBV4-3
cdr3_nt: TGCGCCAGCAGCCACCGGGACAGGGCCACCTACGAGCAGTACTTC
cdr3_aa: CASSHRDRATYEQYF

clone_size: .
d_call: .
j_call: TRBJ2-5
v_call: TRBV29-1
cdr3_nt: TGCAGCGTGTTCTTTCCGGGACCACAAGAGACCCAGTACTTC
cdr3_aa: CSVFFPGPQETQYF

clone_size: .
d_call: .
j_call: TRBJ2-1
v_call: TRBV20-1
cdr3_nt: TGCAGTGCTATCTATCGGGGCCAGGGTGGGTACAATGAGCAGTTCTTC
cdr3_aa: CSAIYRGQGGYNEQFF

clone_size: .
d_call: .
j_call: TRBJ1-1
v_call: TRBV20-1
cdr3_nt: TGCAGTGCTTGGTGGGGTCGGACTGAAGCTTTCTTT
cdr3_aa: CSAWWGRTEAFF

clone_size: .
d_call: TRBD1
j_call: TRBJ1-3
v_call: TRBV20-1
cdr3_nt: TGCAGTGCTAGAACGCGACAGGGGAGCTCTGGAAACACCATATATTTT
cdr3_aa: CSARTRQGSSGNTIYF

clone_size: once
d_call: .
j_call: TRBJ2-7
v_call: TRBV4-3
cdr3_nt: TGCGCCAGCAACCAAGATTGGGGGAACTACGAGCAGTACTTC
cdr3_aa: CASNQDWGNYEQYF

clone_size: .
d_call: TRBD1
j_call: TRBJ2-7
v_call: TRBV13
cdr3_nt: TGTGCCAGCAGCTCCACAGGGGACCTCTCCTACGAGCAGTACTTC
cdr3_aa: CASSSTGDLSYEQYF

clone_size: .
d_call: .
j_call: TRBJ1-5
v_call: TRBV18
cdr3_nt: TGTGCCAGCTCAATGGGCAGGGGACTCGATCAGCCCCAGCATTTT
cdr3_aa: CASSMGRGLDQPQHF

clone_size: .
d_call: TRBD2
j_call: TRBJ2-7
v_call: TRBV20-1
cdr3_nt: TGCAGTGTCCCGGGGGGAAGCTCCTACGAGCAGTACTTC
cdr3_aa: CSVPGGSSYEQYF

clone_size: few
d_call: TRBD2
j_call: TRBJ2-7
v_call: TRBV7-3
cdr3_nt: TGTGCCAGCAGCACTGGACTAGCGGGAGTCCGTGAGCAGTACTTC
cdr3_aa: CASSTGLAGVREQYF

clone_size: .
d_call: TRBD1
j_call: TRBJ2-3
v_call: TRBV24-1
cdr3_nt: TGTGCCACCAGTGACCCCGGACAGGGTGACGCAGATACGCAGTATTTT
cdr3_aa: CATSDPGQGDADTQYF

clone_size: .
d_call: .
j_call: TRBJ1-1
v_call: TRBV6-6
cdr3_nt: TGTGCCAGCAACTCGCTGGGGACCACTGAAGCTTTCTTT
cdr3_aa: CASNSLGTTEAFF

clone_size: .
d_call: .
j_call: TRBJ2-3
v_call: TRBV4-3
cdr3_nt: TGCGCCAGCAGCCAATTTCAGGGGGGTACGACAGATACGCAGTATTTT
cdr3_aa: CASSQFQGGTTDTQYF

clone_size: .
d_call: TRBD1
j_call: TRBJ1-1
v_call: TRBV7-9
cdr3_nt: TGTGCCAGCAGCAACAACAGGGGCCAAGGGAACACTGAAGCTTTCTTT
cdr3_aa: CASSNNRGQGNTEAFF

clone_size: .
d_call: .
j_call: TRBJ1-2
v_call: TRBV4-2
cdr3_nt: TGTGCCAGCAGCCCACGCGGCAGTTTCGTATATGGCTACACCTTC
cdr3_aa: CASSPRGSFVYGYTF

clone_size: few
d_call: TRBD2
j_call: TRBJ2-3
v_call: TRBV20-1
cdr3_nt: TGCAGTGCTACGGCAGGGAGGGAGACAGCTCGCACAGATACGCAGTATTTT
cdr3_aa: CSATAGRETARTDTQYF

clone_size: .
d_call: .
j_call: TRBJ1-4
v_call: TRBV5-1
cdr3_nt: TGCGCCAGCAGCTGTCTCACGAGTGAAAAACTGTTTTTT
cdr3_aa: CASSCLTSEKLFF